This T cell receptor (beta chain) comes out of a study of blood T cell repertoires in COVID-19. Sequenced by immunoSEQ multiplex PCR; TCRdb stores in-frame clones only, minus some. Among around 300,000 clones, approximately 83% were seen once, and the ten largest hold over 8.5%. Germline loops: CDR1 SGHAT, CDR2 FQDESV (reference sequence). The germline V and J ends were trimmed by 6 bases and 1 base, with 12 bases remaining between them. The CDR3 runs 14 residues. The receptor was derived from a woman in her forties or fifties who had recovered from COVID-19. Specimen: peripheral blood. The chain carries TRBV11-1 and TRBJ1-1; D unclear. The CDR3 protein is CASRPYSGNTEAFF. The CDR3 coding sequence is TGTGCCAGCAGACCCTATTCGGGGAACACTGAAGCTTTCTTT.